The clone carrying this T cell receptor (beta chain) has a single count. The antigen remains unidentified. CDR1 and CDR2 (germline): GTSNPN, SVGIG (reference sequence). This CDR3 spans 12 amino acids. Trimming shortened V by 4 bases and J by 4 bases, and 10 bases separated the two germline ends. This sample was included in a study of cytomegalovirus exposure and HLA in healthy donors. Findings and limits, study-wide: Sequencing had likely introduced a cluster of highly shared sequence variants as an artifact. Testing in vitro showed a few CMV-associated chains specific for CMV antigens. The study recorded about 160 TCR beta chains that were cytomegalovirus-associated.

It was with 60 Vbeta and 13 Jbeta primers that the PCR ran. The data were produced by immunoSEQ multiplex PCR, yet TCRdb's version contains in-frame clones alone and is incomplete. The sample has 100,000 to 120,000 clones, roughly three quarters seen once; the top ten hold roughly 1.2%. Sequences were obtained from PBMCs. V is TRBV30 and J is TRBJ1-1; D might be TRBD1 (6 bases). The receptor was derived from a man aged 40-49 years in good health and CMV-seronegative. CDR3 region: CAWTQGGTEAFF. The CDR3 DNA reads as TGTGCCTGGACTCAAGGGGGCACTGAAGCTTTCTTT.